This record looks at one T cell receptor beta chain sequence and its context. Antigen: not known. The same CDR3 can be traced to other DNA sequences in this sample. The data belong to a study of shared clonotypes between healthy human individuals. Profiled with immunoSEQ multiplex PCR; TCRdb holds only in-frame clones, not every one. Of 1.4 million or so clones listed, approximately 98.5% were seen once; the top ten hold approximately 0.4%. All donors were healthy HIV-negative adults lacking recent acute infections or vaccinations. CD4+ cells were split into CD45RA+ naive and CD45RA-negative memory subsets. The CDR3 loop spans 13 amino acids. V lost 2 bases and J 2 bases, leaving 6 bases between the germline ends. Germline V gene sequence: CDR1 MNHEY, CDR2 SMNVEV (reference sequence). The study's findings and limits: Clonotypes shared by all four donors outscored non-shared clonotypes in generation probability.

Sequencing used naive CD4+ T cells sorted from blood. Documented subset: CD45RA+ positively selected. The V gene is TRBV27, the J gene TRBJ1-2; D remains ambiguous. The sequence derives from a man younger than 40 in good health. The CDR3, as DNA: TGTGCCAGCAGTTTAGGCCGGAACTATGGCTACACCTTC. This gives the protein CASSLGRNYGYTF.